This T cell receptor beta chain is from a study of brain T cells in children with intractable seizures. Points from the study as a whole: Patients' HCMV serostatus was unknown; virus specificity rests on CDR3 similarity alone.

The time point: blood from clinic visit 5 months post-surgery; TSC patient then seizure free. The sequenced cases were selected for having the highest brain T cell transcript signatures. Regarding this clone: Its antigen is currently unknown.

Germline V gene data show CDR1 as LGHNA and CDR2 as YNFKEQ. The CDR3 extends over 19 amino acids. The J segment lost 1 base and the V segment lost 4 bases, leaving 9 bases of the junction unmatched. Sequencing used immunoSEQ multiplex PCR; TCRdb keeps in-frame clones, though not all of them. Found here are 340,000 or so clones, over 85% of them singletons; the top ten hold 4.5% to 7%. The clonotype originates from a boy in the first two years of life with tuberous sclerosis and intractable seizures. Sequences were derived from peripheral blood, sampled less than 6 months after surgery. The chain couples TRBV4-2 to TRBJ2-2; 13 nucleotides line up with TRBD2. CDR3: CASSPGLAGAQRNTGELFF. For the CDR3, the DNA is TGTGCCAGCAGCCCAGGACTAGCGGGGGCCCAAAGGAACACCGGGGAGCTGTTTTTT.